This TCR beta chain emerged from a study of blood T cell repertoires in COVID-19. In germline, CDR1 is MNHEY, CDR2 SMNVEV (reference sequence). The J segment lost 0 bases and the V segment lost 5 bases, leaving 11 bases of the junction unmatched. The CDR3 consists of 19 residues. Profiling relied on immunoSEQ multiplex PCR, and the TCRdb table lists in-frame clones only, not all of them. The profile covers under 70,000 clones, with approximately 88% appearing a single time and approximately 6.8% taken by the ten largest. This chain uses TRBV27 with TRBJ2-7; 15 bases align to TRBD2. The sequencing sample was made of peripheral blood. This sequence originates from a woman between 70 and 85 years old with acute or convalescent COVID-19. DNA of the CDR3: TGTGCCAGCAGTCCCCTCACCGGGACTAGCGGGAGGCTCTCCTACGAGCAGTACTTC. This encodes CASSPLTGTSGRLSYEQYF.